Listed below are T cell receptor beta chains from one sample, sequenced in a study of cytomegalovirus exposure and HLA in healthy donors. Produced via immunoSEQ multiplex PCR; TCRdb's table is partial and in-frame only. This sample has about 200,000 clones, with about 77% found just once. Sequencing used PBMCs. The receptors originated from a woman aged 30 to 39 in good health and CMV-seronegative. CDR3s include the opening cysteine and the closing phenylalanine or tryptophan. D genes are given only for firm matches. Rows may omit the clone size; those that give it use once, few, many or a size class.

>NA|NA|TRBJ2-2|TRBV6-5
TGTGCCAGCCTTTCAGGGTGGAACACCGGGGAGCTGTTTTTT
CASLSGWNTGELFF
>many|NA|TRBJ1-5|TRBV6-1
TGTGCCAGCAGTGTATGGGGCAGTGAGAGCCAGCCCCAGCATTTT
CASSVWGSESQPQHF
>NA|NA|TRBJ1-3|TRBV29-1
TGCAGCGTTCTCGCTAACTCTGGAAACACCATATATTTT
CSVLANSGNTIYF
>NA|NA|TRBJ1-1|TRBV2
TGTGCCAGTCACGCCCTCCTCCGGGGGGCTGAAGCTTTCTTT
CASHALLRGAEAFF
>NA|NA|TRBJ2-3|TRBV7-8
TGTGCCAGCAGCTTAGTGGGCAACACAGATACGCAGTATTTT
CASSLVGNTDTQYF
>few|TRBD2|TRBJ2-1|TRBV6-1
TGTGCCAGCAGTGTAGCGGGAGGGAACAATGAGCAGTTCTTC
CASSVAGGNNEQFF
>NA|TRBD2|TRBJ2-5|TRBV28
TGTGCCAGCAGTTCCCCCCCTGGACTAGCGGGAGTGGATCGAGAGACCCAGTACTTC
CASSSPPGLAGVDRETQYF
>NA|NA|TRBJ1-4|TRBV5-4
TGTGCCAGCAGCTTTAGTATTAATGAAAAACTGTTTTTT
CASSFSINEKLFF
>once|NA|TRBJ1-2|TRBV19
TGTGCCAGTAGTATAGTATCTGAGGTCTATGGCTACACCTTC
CASSIVSEVYGYTF
>NA|TRBD1|TRBJ1-1|TRBV18
TGTGCCAGCTCAGAACAGGGGTTGAACACTGAAGCTTTCTTT
CASSEQGLNTEAFF
>NA|NA|TRBJ2-3|TRBV2
TGTGCCAGCAGTGAATGGGAGAAGGAAGATACGCAGTATTTT
CASSEWEKEDTQYF